This TCR beta chain was sequenced in a study of shared clonotypes between healthy human individuals. CD4+ cells underwent separation, giving CD45RA+ naive and CD45RA-negative memory subsets. Study results and caveats: Of the naive CD4 clonotypes, roughly 5% were shared across four donors.

Repertoires were generated with immunoSEQ multiplex PCR, while TCRdb's copy carries only in-frame clones and drops some. The repertoire holds hundreds of thousands of clones, with approximately 79% as singletons. V shed 3 bases and J 7 bases; nucleotides not matched to a gene: 7. The CDR3 runs to 16 residues. CDR1 LNHNV and CDR2 YYDKDF come from the germline V gene (reference sequence). Notes on this clone: Its matching antigen is unknown.

The TCR originated in a woman under 40 in good health. V is TRBV15 and J is TRBJ2-1; 12 bases map to TRBD2. The sequenced sample consisted of memory CD4+ T cells sorted from blood. Subset specified: CD45RA-negative fraction. CDR3 nucleotides: TGTGCCACCAGCAGCAGACTAGCGGGAGTTGGGAATGAGCAGTTCTTC. Its translation: CATSSRLAGVGNEQFF.